Described below is a single T cell receptor beta chain sequence and its context. The sample comes from a study of blood T cell repertoires in COVID-19. Across the study: Sources were T cells, B-cell-depleted T cells, or PBMCs; the material itself was cDNA or gDNA.

Sequencing used immunoSEQ multiplex PCR; TCRdb keeps in-frame clones, though not all of them. The sample has about 300,000 clones; approximately 89% are singletons. Germline V gene sequence: CDR1 LGHNA, CDR2 YSLEER. The J segment lost 6 bases and the V segment lost 1 base, leaving 9 bases of the junction unmatched. The CDR3 loop spans 16 amino acids. The sample taken for sequencing was peripheral blood. The rearrangement links TRBV4-3 to TRBJ2-5; TRBD2 aligns across 9 bases. The receptor was isolated from a woman aged 25 to 45 who had recovered from COVID-19. CDR3 loop: CASSQGIAGAGKTQYF. The CDR3 nucleotides are TGCGCCAGCAGCCAAGGCATAGCGGGGGCAGGAAAGACCCAGTACTTC.